Each of the 30 T cell receptor beta chains below was sequenced from the same sample in a study of radiotherapy plus CTLA-4 blockade in lung cancer. Assay: immunoSEQ multiplex PCR; the TCRdb copy retains only in-frame clones and omits some. The sample carries roughly 50,000 clones, roughly 80% recorded once. Material: peripheral blood, obtained from a patient treated with radiotherapy plus ipilimumab. The receptors stem from a human donor with non-small cell lung cancer who had a partial response to radiotherapy plus ipilimumab.

The rearrangement links TRBV7-6 to TRBJ2-1, with TRBD1 matching 8 bases. This CDR3 spans 15 amino acids. V was pared by 5 bases and J by 7 bases, with 10 bases of the junction left unmatched. Per germline, CDR1 SGHVS and CDR2 FNYEAQ. DNA of the CDR3: TGTGCCAGCAGCCCCCCGCAGGGGGCCTGGAATGAGCAGTTCTTC. Translation gives CASSPPQGAWNEQFF.

V and J are TRBV6-5 and TRBJ1-2; weak D call: TRBD1 (5 bases). CDR1 and CDR2 (germline): MNHEY, SVGAGI. The CDR3 spans 14 residues. V was shortened by 7 bases and J by 1 base, with 13 bases between the two germline ends. CDR3 region: CASKRDGGNYGYTF. The CDR3 bases are TGTGCCAGCAAAAGGGACGGGGGTAACTATGGCTACACCTTC.

As to this clone: A junction boundary mismatches the germline segment, possibly from a read error. The same CDR3 also results from other DNA sequences found in this sample. This chain uses TRBV13 with TRBJ1-2; D not certain. The germline gives CDR1 PRHDT, CDR2 FYEKMQ (reference sequence). This CDR3 has 15 residues. CDR3 nucleotide sequence: TGTGCCAGCAGCTCCTTTACGACTGATAACTATGGTTACACCTTC. The encoded protein is CASSSFTTDNYGYTF.

V is TRBV4-2 and J is TRBJ1-1; the D gene is possibly TRBD1 (6 bases). The CDR3 length is 15 residues. The germline V gene has CDR1 LGHNA and CDR2 YNFKEQ. Trimming left V 2 bases short and J 7 bases short, with 17 bases between. The CDR3 is CASSQQTGQLSEAFF. In nucleotides, the CDR3 is TGTGCCAGCAGCCAACAAACTGGACAGCTCAGTGAAGCTTTCTTT.

This chain links TRBV27 with TRBJ2-7; TRBD1 aligns across 7 bases. There are 17 residues in the CDR3. The germline CDR1 and CDR2 sequences are MNHEY and SMNVEV (reference sequence). The V segment lost 8 bases and the J segment 4 bases; nucleotides outside the gene matches: 20. DNA for the CDR3: TGTGCCAGCTTCCAGGGATATAAGGGGGCGTCGGGGTACGAGCAGTACTTC. Translation gives CASFQGYKGASGYEQYF.

This chain uses TRBV6-6 with TRBJ1-5; the match to TRBD1 covers 7 bases. The CDR3 is made up of 16 amino acids. Looked up from germline, CDR1 is MNHNY and CDR2 is SVGAGI (reference sequence). V trimming: 7 bases; J trimming: 3 bases; junction bases outside the gene matches: 12. The CDR3 region has the DNA TGTGCCAGCACCATTGGACAGGAACGACTCAATCAGCCCCAGCATTTT. Its translation is CASTIGQERLNQPQHF.

The V call is TRBV5-1, the J call TRBJ2-1; D is possibly TRBD2 (6 bases). The CDR3 contains 15 residues. Per the germline V gene, CDR1 is SGHRS and CDR2 is YFSETQ. The V gene lost 0 bases and the J gene lost 0 bases, with 7 bases spanning the gap. The DNA for the CDR3 is TGCGCCAGCAGCTTGGACGGGAGCTCCTACAATGAGCAGTTCTTC. This encodes CASSLDGSSYNEQFF.

V usage is TRBV6-5 and J usage is TRBJ1-3; tentative D call: TRBD1 (5 bases). This CDR3 spans 15 amino acids. Per germline, CDR1 MNHEY and CDR2 SVGAGI. Trimming shortened V by 0 bases and J by 2 bases, and 8 bases separated the two germline ends. The CDR3 DNA reads as TGTGCCAGCAGTTACTCAACAGGAGCTGGAAACACCATATATTTT. Its protein is CASSYSTGAGNTIYF.

The rearrangement links TRBV5-1 to TRBJ1-1, with TRBD1 matching 7 bases. The CDR3 consists of 12 residues. Germline V gene sequence: CDR1 SGHRS, CDR2 YFSETQ. J lost 11 bases, V lost 4 bases, and 8 bases had no gene match. CDR3 sequence (DNA): TGCGCCAGCAGCCCCGACAGGGTTGGGGCTTTCTTT. Amino acid sequence: CASSPDRVGAFF.

The chain couples TRBV2 to TRBJ1-1, with D possibly TRBD1 on 5 matching bases. The CDR3 has 14 residues. Germline-derived CDR1 and CDR2 are SNHLY and FYNNEI. V was clipped by 0 bases and J by 10 bases, with 15 bases between them. The CDR3 protein is CASSEAGQALPAFF. The CDR3 DNA is TGTGCCAGCAGTGAAGCGGGGCAGGCTCTACCAGCTTTCTTT.

The rearrangement links TRBV28 to TRBJ2-3; TRBD1 matches 9 bases. The CDR3 contains 16 residues. The trim removed 8 bases at V and 3 bases at J, leaving 12 bases unmatched. Germline V gene lookup returns CDR1 MDHEN and CDR2 SYDVKM. CDR3: CASYWGPGQGTDTQYF. The CDR3 DNA reads TGTGCCAGCTATTGGGGCCCGGGACAGGGAACAGATACGCAGTATTTT.

Concerning this clone: Additional DNA sequences in this sample encode the identical CDR3. V is TRBV19 and J is TRBJ1-2, with 9 bases aligning to TRBD1. Germline CDR1 and CDR2: LNHDA and SQIVND (reference sequence). This CDR3 has 17 amino acids. V was clipped by 3 bases and J by 2 bases; unmatched bases: 10. DNA of the CDR3: TGTGCCAGTAGTATCCCAGGGACAGGGTCGGCGAACTATGGCTACACCTTC. As protein: CASSIPGTGSANYGYTF.

The rearrangement links TRBV5-1 to TRBJ1-5; 7 positions agree with TRBD1. Germline CDR1 reads SGHRS; CDR2 reads YFSETQ. V lost 0 bases, J lost 2 bases, and 2 bases stayed unmatched. The length of the CDR3 is 15 residues. CDR3 coding DNA: TGCGCCAGCAGCTTGGCTGGGACAGGCAATCAGCCCCAGCATTTT. Protein product: CASSLAGTGNQPQHF.

This clone has a handful of counts. The rearrangement joins TRBV7-3 to TRBJ1-2; the D gene is possibly TRBD1 (5 bases). V was clipped by 1 base and J by 6 bases, with 12 bases between them. The CDR3 has 14 residues. Germline lookup yields CDR1 SGHTA and CDR2 FQGTGA. For the CDR3, the DNA is TGTGCCAGCAGCTTAAACCCAGGGCGAAATGGCTACACCTTC. Protein product: CASSLNPGRNGYTF.

This chain connects TRBV18 to TRBJ1-1, with 8 positions matching TRBD1. This CDR3 has 17 amino acids. The junction had 12 bases not matched to a gene; V was cut back by 5 bases and J by 1 base. The germline gives CDR1 KGHSH, CDR2 LQKENI. The CDR3 coding sequence is TGTGCCAGCTCAGCATACTCGAGACAGGGGCCGAACACTGAAGCTTTCTTT. It encodes CASSAYSRQGPNTEAFF.

This sequence joins TRBV7-2 and TRBJ2-5, with 13 bases aligning to TRBD2. Germline values: CDR1 SGHTA, CDR2 FQGNSA. This CDR3 is built from 15 residues. With 1 base clipped from V and 5 bases from J, the junction kept 1 base outside the gene matches. The DNA of the CDR3 is TGTGCCAGCAGCTTAGAACTAGCGGGGGGGGAGACCCAGTACTTC. It is translated as CASSLELAGGETQYF.

The chain joins TRBV5-1 to TRBJ1-2, with a possible D match to TRBD1 (5 bases). V was clipped by 4 bases and J by 0 bases, with 19 bases between them. The V gene's germline CDR1 is SGHRS and CDR2 YFSETQ. CDR3 length: 17 residues. The CDR3 bases are TGCGCCAGCAGCGTGCAGGGCCCGCCGCACTCTAACTATGGCTACACCTTC. This sequence encodes CASSVQGPPHSNYGYTF.

This chain uses TRBV4-3 with TRBJ2-2; no clear D. V shed 0 bases and J shed 5 bases, with 4 bases lying between them. Germline CDR1 is LGHNA and CDR2 is YSLEER. This CDR3 contains 13 residues. The CDR3, as DNA: TGCGCCAGCAGCCAAGACAGGACCGGGGAGCTGTTTTTT. Amino acids: CASSQDRTGELFF.

The rearrangement uses TRBV10-3 and TRBJ1-1, with D possibly being TRBD1 (6 bases). With 3 bases removed from V and 5 bases from J, the gap between germline ends came to 10 bases. Germline-derived CDR1 and CDR2 are ENHRY and SYGVKD. This CDR3 has 13 residues. The CDR3 protein is CAISEQGSTEAFF. CDR3 DNA sequence: TGTGCCATCAGTGAACAGGGATCGACTGAAGCTTTCTTT.

This clone is a singleton in its sample. V usage is TRBV7-2 and J usage is TRBJ1-2; 8 bases agree with TRBD1. Trimming at V came to 4 bases and at J to 3 bases, leaving 13 bases not matched to a gene. The CDR3 is made up of 17 amino acids. The V gene's germline CDR1 is SGHTA and CDR2 FQGNSA. CDR3 sequence reads: CASSSPDRADRDYGYTF. The CDR3 nucleotides are TGTGCCAGCAGCTCCCCGGACAGGGCGGATAGAGACTATGGCTACACCTTC.

The table lists this clone with a count of one. The chain links TRBV4-1 to TRBJ1-4; TRBD1 matches at 9 bases. The CDR3 has 17 amino acids. Germline CDR1 reads MGHRA; CDR2 reads YSYEKL. V shed 1 base and J 6 bases; nucleotides not matched to a gene: 9. CDR3 residues: CASSQVSVGQGYEKLFF. The CDR3 DNA follows: TGCGCCAGCAGCCAAGTAAGCGTGGGACAGGGTTATGAAAAACTGTTTTTT.

This clone was detected a few times. This rearrangement joins TRBV29-1 to TRBJ1-4, with 8 nucleotides matching TRBD1. V lost 0 bases to trimming and J lost 8 bases; unmatched junction nucleotides: 5. Germline V gene data show CDR1 as SQVTM and CDR2 as ANQGSEA. The CDR3 extends over 14 amino acids. As DNA, the CDR3 is TGCAGCGTTGAAGAGACAGGGGTAGGGGAAAAACTGTTTTTT. It is translated as CSVEETGVGEKLFF.

The rearrangement uses TRBV9 and TRBJ2-6; 7 nucleotides agree with TRBD2. This CDR3 has 18 amino acids. The V segment lost 2 bases and the J segment 0 bases; nucleotides outside the gene matches: 8. Germline V CDR1 and CDR2: SGDLS, YYNGEE. CDR3 residues: CASSVWGGTPSGANVLTF. The CDR3 DNA sequence: TGTGCCAGCAGCGTTTGGGGGGGTACCCCCTCTGGGGCCAACGTCCTGACTTTC.

This clone was detected only a few times. This sequence joins TRBV28 and TRBJ1-1; 9 bases map to TRBD1. Germline lookup yields CDR1 MDHEN and CDR2 SYDVKM. This CDR3 has 14 amino acids. V gave up 5 bases and J gave up 3 bases; unmatched junction bases: 4. CDR3 DNA sequence: TGTGCCAGCAGTGTACAGGGGGCCCACACTGAAGCTTTCTTT. Its protein is CASSVQGAHTEAFF.

This clone was seen more than once but under ten times. This chain connects TRBV5-4 to TRBJ1-6, with 9 bases matching TRBD1. The germline gives CDR1 SGHNT, CDR2 YYREEE (reference sequence). The CDR3 runs 15 residues. J was trimmed by 5 bases and V by 4 bases; bases with no gene match: 4. CDR3 sequence reads: CASSIQGADNSPLHF. CDR3 nucleotide sequence: TGTGCCAGCAGCATACAGGGGGCTGATAATTCACCCCTCCACTTT.

The genes are TRBV5-5 and TRBJ1-1; maybe TRBD1 (5 bases). The germline gives CDR1 SGHKS, CDR2 YYEKEE (reference sequence). Trimming left V 2 bases short and J 0 bases short, with 23 bases between. The CDR3 consists of 19 residues. This CDR3 is CASSLMGGLSLLMNTEAFF. Here the CDR3 DNA reads TGTGCCAGCAGCTTAATGGGGGGTCTCTCACTACTCATGAACACTGAAGCTTTCTTT.

The rearrangement uses TRBV7-6 and TRBJ2-3; 8 bases line up with TRBD2. The CDR3 has 17 amino acids. After removal of 5 bases from V and 0 bases from J, the junction contained 10 bases not matched to a gene. The germline V gene encodes CDR1 SGHVS and CDR2 FNYEAQ. The CDR3 sequence: CASSANGGAFSTDTQYF. CDR3 nucleotides: TGTGCCAGCAGCGCCAACGGGGGGGCCTTTAGCACAGATACGCAGTATTTT.

This rearrangement joins TRBV27 to TRBJ1-5; D unclear. The CDR3 runs 18 residues. The germline V gene has CDR1 MNHEY and CDR2 SMNVEV (reference sequence). V was cut by 0 bases and J by 5 bases, with 20 bases left in between. The DNA of the CDR3 is TGTGCCAGCAGTTTATCAGTAGGAGGACGGACGAGGGATCAGCCCCAGCATTTT. Translated: CASSLSVGGRTRDQPQHF.

The V gene is TRBV11-2, the J gene TRBJ2-5; 9 bases are a match to TRBD2. With V trimmed by 6 bases and J by 2 bases, 16 bases remained unmatched. This CDR3 spans 18 amino acids. CDR1 and CDR2 (germline): SGHAT, FQNNGV. The CDR3 bases are TGTGCCAGCAGAACCCGAGGTAGCGGGGGTGTACTACAAGAGACCCAGTACTTC. Protein sequence: CASRTRGSGGVLQETQYF.

This clone was picked up one time. V and J are TRBV5-1 and TRBJ2-6; unclear D gene. The length of the CDR3 is 15 residues. The V end was cut by 0 bases, the J end by 0 bases, with 4 bases between. Germline V gives CDR1 SGHRS, CDR2 YFSETQ. The CDR3 DNA reads as TGCGCCAGCAGCTTGGACATCTCTGGGGCCAACGTCCTGACTTTC. Encoded protein: CASSLDISGANVLTF. The full variable domain, rest sourced from reference TRBV5-1 and TRBJ2-6, is KAGVTQTPRYLIKTRGQQVTLSCSPISGHRSVSWYQQTPGQGLQFLFEYFSETQRNKGNFPGRFSGRQFSNSRSEMNVSTLELGDSALYLCASSLDISGANVLTFGAGSRLTVL.